This TCR beta chain was recovered during a study of blood T cell repertoires in COVID-19. The assay was immunoSEQ multiplex PCR, and TCRdb's table has in-frame clones only and misses some. Among over 60,000 clones listed, 75% to 90% were seen once. V lost 1 base and J 3 bases, leaving 5 bases between the germline ends. This CDR3 contains 13 residues. The V gene's germline CDR1 is SGHDN and CDR2 FVKESK. The origin of this receptor is a woman older than 75 with active COVID-19. This chain connects TRBV14 to TRBJ2-3, with TRBD1 as a possible D gene (5 bases). Sequences were obtained from peripheral blood. CDR3 nucleotides: TGTGCCAGCAGCCAAGCAGGGACAGATACGCAGTATTTT. As protein: CASSQAGTDTQYF.